This T cell receptor beta chain was sequenced during a study of blood T cell repertoires in COVID-19. Across the whole study: Both acute and convalescent COVID-19 samples were obtained from the United States, Italy and Spain. The cDNA or gDNA used as material had been derived from T cells, B-cell-depleted T cells, or PBMCs.

In the original workflow: Researchers report that nucleated cell counts were estimated from reference gene primer amplification. Profiling relied on immunoSEQ multiplex PCR, and the TCRdb table lists in-frame clones only, not all of them. V and J calls and clone size follow that table, whereas D and trimming were derived from the DNA. The table lists 15,000 to 20,000 clones, roughly 89% of them singletons. CDR1 is SGDLS and CDR2 is YYNGEE in the germline V gene. J lost 1 base, V lost 4 bases, and 11 bases had no gene match. The CDR3 sequence is 17 residues long. The chain is built from TRBV9 and TRBJ2-3, with 8 bases aligning to TRBD2. Material: peripheral blood. The sequence was collected from a human donor in a cohort sampled during active COVID-19. The CDR3 protein is CASSRTSPTRGTDTQYF. In DNA, the CDR3 is TGTGCCAGCAGCCGGACTAGCCCCACTAGGGGCACAGATACGCAGTATTTT.